This TCR beta chain was recorded in a study of beta chain features in type 1 diabetes. Study information: Analysis included about 100 million sorted cells drawn from all samples. Whole-study results and caveats: Type 1 diabetes patients had TCRB CDR3s that were shorter (moderately but significantly so) in all four CD4+ subsets. Any HLA type influence on TCRB rearrangement was left unresolved here. Shorter templates may be favored by PCR, equally so in patients and controls.

The germline V gene has CDR1 LGHNA and CDR2 YNFKEQ. V shed 3 bases and J shed 5 bases, with 17 bases lying between them. The CDR3 has 15 amino acids. Of the isolated RNA, all was reverse transcribed, and so the sequenced material was expressed TCRB transcripts. TCRdb keeps only in-frame clones here, not all; method: immunoSEQ multiplex PCR. The table lists roughly 230,000 clones, 11% of them singletons, with more than 0.015% in the top ten. The table lists this clone with a few counts. Its cognate antigen is unknown. Around 110 mL of blood, on average, came from one heparinised draw per donor. This receptor was identified in a man younger than 45 with type 1 diabetes. The sequenced sample consisted of naive CD4+ T cells from blood. The chain links TRBV4-2 to TRBJ2-7; D possibly corresponds to TRBD2 (6 bases). Written as DNA, the CDR3 is TGTGCCAGCAGCCAGGGCGGGACCCGGGACCACGAGCAGTACTTC. This codes for CASSQGGTRDHEQYF.